Reported below is one T cell receptor (beta chain). Its antigen is currently unknown. One end of the junction varies from germline; a read error may be responsible. Produced via immunoSEQ multiplex PCR; TCRdb's table is partial and in-frame only. The sample includes under 85,000 clones, less than 90% seen only once; the top ten take under 3.5%. The entry originates in a study of OX40 agonist ivuxolimab in advanced cancers. In the study overall: Three partial responders included one hepatocellular carcinoma patient and two cutaneous melanoma patients. The study, taken as a whole, reports: Clonal expansion by week 6 occurred in CD4+ and CD8+ blood T cells (at 0.1 to 3.0 mg/kg).

The germline CDR1 and CDR2 sequences are SGHAT and FQNNGV. The CDR3 covers 14 residues. The sequence was collected from an adult with an advanced solid tumor such as melanoma, head and neck, liver or kidney cancer. V is TRBV11-2 and J is TRBJ1-2, with D unclear. Specimen: CD4+ or CD8+ T cells sorted from blood, collected in a trial of the OX40 agonist ivuxolimab. The CDR3 loop reads CASSQELGGLGYTF. CDR3 DNA sequence: TGCGCCAGCAGCCAAGAATTGGGAGGTCTAGGCTACACCTTC.